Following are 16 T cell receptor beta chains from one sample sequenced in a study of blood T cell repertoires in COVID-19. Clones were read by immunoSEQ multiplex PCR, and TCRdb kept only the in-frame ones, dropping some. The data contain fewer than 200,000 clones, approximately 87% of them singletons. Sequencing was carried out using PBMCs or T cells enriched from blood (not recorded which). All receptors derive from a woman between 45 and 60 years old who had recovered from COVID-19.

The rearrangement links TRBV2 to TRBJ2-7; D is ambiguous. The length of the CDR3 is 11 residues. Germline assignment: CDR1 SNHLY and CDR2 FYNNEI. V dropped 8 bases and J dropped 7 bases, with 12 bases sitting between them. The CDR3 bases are TGTGCCAGCTCCTCGACTGGGGAGCAGTACGTC. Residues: CASSSTGEQYV.

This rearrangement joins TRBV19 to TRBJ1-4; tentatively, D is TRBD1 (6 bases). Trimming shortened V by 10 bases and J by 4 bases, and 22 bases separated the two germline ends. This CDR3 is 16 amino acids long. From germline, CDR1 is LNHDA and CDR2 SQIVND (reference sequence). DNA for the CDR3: TGTGCCACCCGGCAGGGGACGGGTTATGGTAATGAAAAACTGTTTTTT. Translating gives CATRQGTGYGNEKLFF.

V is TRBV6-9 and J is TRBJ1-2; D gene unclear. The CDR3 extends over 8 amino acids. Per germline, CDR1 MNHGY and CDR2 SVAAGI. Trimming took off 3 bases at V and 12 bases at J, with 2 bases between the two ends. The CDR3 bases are TGTGCCAGCAGTTACAACACCTTC. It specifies CASSYNTF.

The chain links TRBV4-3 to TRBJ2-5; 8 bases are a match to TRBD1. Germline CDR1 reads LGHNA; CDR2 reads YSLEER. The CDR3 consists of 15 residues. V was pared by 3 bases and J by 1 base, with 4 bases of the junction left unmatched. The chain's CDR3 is CASSHWTGLQETQYF. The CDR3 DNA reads TGCGCCAGCAGCCACTGGACAGGGCTCCAAGAGACCCAGTACTTC.

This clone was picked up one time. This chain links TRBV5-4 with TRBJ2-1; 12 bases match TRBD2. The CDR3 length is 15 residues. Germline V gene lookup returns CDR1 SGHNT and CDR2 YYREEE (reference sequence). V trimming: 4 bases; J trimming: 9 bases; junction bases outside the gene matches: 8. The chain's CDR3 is CASSGSSGRAREQFF. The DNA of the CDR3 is TGTGCCAGCAGCGGATCTAGCGGGAGGGCGCGTGAGCAGTTCTTC.

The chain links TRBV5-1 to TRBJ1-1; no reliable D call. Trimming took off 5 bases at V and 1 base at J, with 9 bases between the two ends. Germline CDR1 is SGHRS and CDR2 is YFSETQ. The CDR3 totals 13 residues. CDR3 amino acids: CASSQQQNTEAFF. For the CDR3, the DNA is TGCGCCAGCAGTCAACAACAGAACACTGAAGCTTTCTTT.

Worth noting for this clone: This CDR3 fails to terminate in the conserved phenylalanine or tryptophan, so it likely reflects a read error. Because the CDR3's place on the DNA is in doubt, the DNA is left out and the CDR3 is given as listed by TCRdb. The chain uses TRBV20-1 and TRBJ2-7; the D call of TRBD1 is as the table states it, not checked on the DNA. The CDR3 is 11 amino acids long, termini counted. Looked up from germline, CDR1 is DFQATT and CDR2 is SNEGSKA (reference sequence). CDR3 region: CSARDGGTEVG.

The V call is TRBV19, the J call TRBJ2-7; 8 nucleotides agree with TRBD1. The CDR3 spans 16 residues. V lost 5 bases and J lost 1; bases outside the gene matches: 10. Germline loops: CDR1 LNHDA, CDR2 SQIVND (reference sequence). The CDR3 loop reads CASSPRTGQGSYEQYV. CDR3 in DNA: TGTGCCAGTAGTCCACGTACCGGACAGGGATCCTACGAGCAGTACGTC.

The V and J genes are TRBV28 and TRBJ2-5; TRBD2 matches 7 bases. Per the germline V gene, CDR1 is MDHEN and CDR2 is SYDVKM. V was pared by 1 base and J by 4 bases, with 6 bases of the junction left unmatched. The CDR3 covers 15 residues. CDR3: CASSLLGGTPETQYF. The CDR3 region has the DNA TGTGCCAGCAGTTTATTGGGGGGGACGCCAGAGACCCAGTACTTC.

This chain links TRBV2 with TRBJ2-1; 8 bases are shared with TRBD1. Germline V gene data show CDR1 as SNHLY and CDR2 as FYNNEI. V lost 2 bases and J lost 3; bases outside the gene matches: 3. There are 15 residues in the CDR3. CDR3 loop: CASSEQGANYNEQFF. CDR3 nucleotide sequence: TGTGCCAGCAGTGAACAGGGGGCGAACTACAATGAGCAGTTCTTC.

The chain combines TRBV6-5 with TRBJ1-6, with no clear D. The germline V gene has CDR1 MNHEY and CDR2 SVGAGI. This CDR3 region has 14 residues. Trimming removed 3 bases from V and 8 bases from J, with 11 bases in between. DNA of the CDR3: TGTGCCAGCAGTTATAGAGGGTGGGATTCACCCCTCCACTTT. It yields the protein CASSYRGWDSPLHF.

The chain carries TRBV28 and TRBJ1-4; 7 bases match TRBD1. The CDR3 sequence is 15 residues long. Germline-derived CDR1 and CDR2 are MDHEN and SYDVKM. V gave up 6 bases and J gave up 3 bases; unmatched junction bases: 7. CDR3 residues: CASRSTGTPNEKLFF. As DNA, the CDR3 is TGTGCCAGCAGATCGACAGGGACTCCTAATGAAAAACTGTTTTTT.

CDR3 region: CASSLEMGGLAKNIQYF. The CDR3 DNA sequence: TGTGCCAGCAGCTTAGAGATGGGGGGTCTAGCCAAAAACATTCAGTACTTC. The chain links TRBV7-9 to TRBJ2-4; a possible D gene is TRBD2 (6 bases). V lost 1 base to trimming and J lost 0 bases, with 13 bases between them. The germline V gene encodes CDR1 SEHNR and CDR2 FQNEAQ (reference sequence). The CDR3 contains 17 residues.

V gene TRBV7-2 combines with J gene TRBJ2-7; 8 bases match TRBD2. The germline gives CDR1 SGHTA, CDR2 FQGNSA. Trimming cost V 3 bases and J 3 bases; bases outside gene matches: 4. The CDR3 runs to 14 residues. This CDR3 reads CASSLAGGIYEQYV. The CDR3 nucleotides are TGTGCCAGCAGCTTGGCGGGAGGTATCTACGAGCAGTACGTC.

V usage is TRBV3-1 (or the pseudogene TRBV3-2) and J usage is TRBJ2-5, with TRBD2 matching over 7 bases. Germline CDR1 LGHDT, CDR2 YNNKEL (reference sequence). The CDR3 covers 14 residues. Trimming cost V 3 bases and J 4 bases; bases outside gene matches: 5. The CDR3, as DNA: TGTGCCAGCAGCCAGACGGGGGGTGGAGAGACCCAGTACTTC. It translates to CASSQTGGGETQYF.

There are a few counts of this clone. This CDR3 reads CASSRARSPLHF. The CDR3, as DNA: TGTGCCAGCAGCAGGGCCCGGTCACCCCTCCACTTT. The chain combines TRBV28 with TRBJ1-6; TRBD1 is a possible D gene (5 bases). CDR1 and CDR2 from the germline V gene are MDHEN and SYDVKM. Trimming left V 6 bases short and J 10 bases short, with 10 bases between. The CDR3 sequence is 12 residues long.